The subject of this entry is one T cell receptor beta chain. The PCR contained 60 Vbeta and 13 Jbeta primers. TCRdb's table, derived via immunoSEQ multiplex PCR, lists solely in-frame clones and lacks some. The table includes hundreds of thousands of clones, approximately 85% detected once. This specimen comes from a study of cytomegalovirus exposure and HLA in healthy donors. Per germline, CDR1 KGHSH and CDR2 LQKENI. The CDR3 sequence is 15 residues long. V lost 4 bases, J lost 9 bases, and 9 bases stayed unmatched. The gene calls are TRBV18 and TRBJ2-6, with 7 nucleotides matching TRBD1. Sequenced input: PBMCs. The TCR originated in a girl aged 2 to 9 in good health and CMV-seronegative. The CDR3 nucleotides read TGTGCCAGCTCACAGGGGCTGGACAGGAGCAACGTCCTGACTTTC. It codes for CASSQGLDRSNVLTF. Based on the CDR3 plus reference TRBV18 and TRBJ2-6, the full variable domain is NAGVMQNPRHLVRRRGQEARLRCSPMKGHSHVYWYRQLPEEGLKFMVYLQKENIIDESGMPKERFSAEFPKEGPSILRIQQVVRGDSAAYFCASSQGLDRSNVLTFGAGSRLTVL.